The 26 T cell receptor beta chains below come from one sample, sequenced in a study of human T cells and chemical hapten exposure. This sample's time point: patch test 2, 6 weeks after DPC sensitization. Treatment noted: therapeutic diphenylcyclopropenone sensitization with weekly scalp DPC. One entry per CDR3 protein results from TCRdb running MiXCR on the RACE reads. The sample has 140,000 or so distinct CDR3 sequences; about 11% are singletons. Here the sequenced sample was whole blood, taken in connection with sensitization to the hapten diphenylcyclopropenone (DPC). The source is a woman aged 50 to 60 with alopecia areata. Some clones in this sample may be carry-over from other donors' samples.

Many counts were recorded for this clonotype. The J gene is TRBJ2-1, the V gene TRBV12-3 or TRBV12-4; D remains ambiguous. Trimming shortened V by 5 bases and J by 7 bases, and 15 bases separated the two germline ends. The length of the CDR3 is 14 residues. The CDR3 loop is CASSPGDIRNEQFF. CDR3 DNA sequence: TGTGCCAGCAGTCCAGGTGACATTCGTAATGAGCAGTTCTTC.

This clonotype was counted at least ten times. This chain connects TRBV7-2 to TRBJ2-3; 7 nucleotides agree with TRBD1. The ends lost 3 bases at V and 7 bases at J; junction bases unmatched: 7. CDR1 is SGHTA, CDR2 FQGNSA, per germline. The CDR3 has 14 amino acids. CDR3 DNA: TGTGCCAGCAGCTTCCGGGACAGCTCGAATACGCAGTATTTT. It is translated as CASSFRDSSNTQYF.

This clonotype was seen many times. The V and J genes are TRBV7-6 and TRBJ1-3; D is uncertain. The CDR3 runs to 15 residues. CDR1 and CDR2 (germline): SGHVS, FNYEAQ. V was trimmed by 0 bases and J by 4 bases, leaving 10 bases between them. The CDR3 reads CASSLAEWVGNTIYF. The DNA of the CDR3 is TGTGCCAGCAGCTTAGCGGAGTGGGTCGGAAACACCATATATTTT.

This sequence joins TRBV7-8 and TRBJ2-3; a weak D match, TRBD2 (6 bases). This CDR3 has 15 residues. Trimming cost V 5 bases and J 2 bases, with 14 bases left between them. The V gene's germline CDR1 is SGHVS and CDR2 FQNEAQ. The CDR3 sequence: CASSPSRLVTDTQYF. For the CDR3, the DNA is TGTGCCAGCAGCCCCTCCCGACTAGTCACAGATACGCAGTATTTT.

V and J are TRBV12-3 or TRBV12-4 and TRBJ1-2, with TRBD1 as a possible D gene (5 bases). The CDR3 is 11 residues long. V was pared by 7 bases and J by 7 bases, with 10 bases between. Here the CDR3 DNA reads TGTGCCAGCACGTCCGGGGGTGGCTACACCTTC. It codes for CASTSGGGYTF.

This clonotype was seen a few times. The V gene is TRBV20-1, the J gene TRBJ2-1, with TRBD1 as a possible D gene (5 bases). The germline gives CDR1 DFQATT, CDR2 SNEGSKA (reference sequence). The V gene lost 0 bases and the J gene lost 8 bases, with 17 bases spanning the gap. There are 15 residues in the CDR3. The CDR3 DNA reads TGCAGTGCTAGAGAGCCGGGCCTTAGGGGCCATGAGCAGTTCTTC. As protein: CSAREPGLRGHEQFF.

The sample holds many counts of this clonotype. The gene calls are TRBV3-1 and TRBJ2-3; possibly TRBD2 for D (6 bases). CDR1 and CDR2 (germline): LGHDT, YNNKEL (reference sequence). The CDR3 is made up of 15 amino acids. The V end lost 4 bases, the J end lost 1 base, and 12 bases lay between the germline ends. The CDR3 region has the DNA TGTGCCAGCAGCCTGACGGGGGAGGGCACAGATACGCAGTATTTT. The encoded protein is CASSLTGEGTDTQYF.

J is TRBJ2-1 and V is TRBV20-1, with TRBD2 as a possible D gene (5 bases). The V end was cut by 0 bases, the J end by 6 bases, with 9 bases between. From germline, CDR1 is DFQATT and CDR2 SNEGSKA (reference sequence). The CDR3 sequence is 13 residues long. DNA of the CDR3: TGCAGTGCTAGAGATCCGGGGTTCAATGAGCAGTTCTTC. This codes for CSARDPGFNEQFF.

This clonotype was counted many times. V and J are TRBV5-1 and TRBJ1-1, with TRBD1 as a possible D gene (6 bases). Germline V lookup: CDR1 SGHRS, CDR2 YFSETQ. The V and J ends lost 1 base and 6 bases respectively, with 19 bases between them. This CDR3 contains 16 residues. CDR3 loop: CASSLYSGRDNPEAFF. In DNA form, the CDR3 reads TGCGCCAGCAGCTTGTATTCAGGCAGGGACAACCCTGAAGCTTTCTTT.

This clonotype was counted a few times. The rearrangement uses TRBV7-8 and TRBJ1-5; TRBD1 matches at 7 bases. The trim removed 0 bases at V and 7 bases at J, leaving 18 bases unmatched. Germline-derived CDR1 and CDR2 are SGHVS and FQNEAQ. The CDR3 spans 19 residues. The CDR3 nucleotides are TGTGCCAGCAGCTTAGCTCATGGGGGGCCACAGACAGGGAGGCAGCCCCAGCATTTT. Translating gives CASSLAHGGPQTGRQPQHF.

V usage is TRBV12-3 or TRBV12-4 and J usage is TRBJ1-4, with D maybe TRBD1 (5 bases). V lost 6 bases to trimming and J lost 6 bases, with 11 bases between them. The CDR3 length is 13 residues. DNA for the CDR3: TGTGCCAGCAGCAGGGAGATCTATGAAAAACTGTTTTTT. Amino acid sequence: CASSREIYEKLFF.

This clonotype was detected ten times or more. This chain's CDR3 is CASSLEVGEQYF. DNA for the CDR3: TGTGCCAGCAGTTTAGAGGTCGGCGAGCAGTACTTC. This rearrangement joins TRBV12-3 or TRBV12-4 to TRBJ2-7; D remains ambiguous. This CDR3 comprises 12 residues. The V gene lost 1 base and the J gene lost 6 bases, with 7 bases spanning the gap.

This clonotype occurred a few times. The rearrangement links TRBV20-1 to TRBJ2-3, with 10 bases identical to TRBD2. Germline assignment: CDR1 DFQATT and CDR2 SNEGSKA (reference sequence). V trimming: 0 bases; J trimming: 6 bases; junction bases outside the gene matches: 9. CDR3 length: 16 residues. The CDR3 loop reads CSARDAPGLASDTQYF. For the CDR3, the DNA is TGCAGTGCTAGAGACGCCCCGGGACTAGCGAGCGATACGCAGTATTTT.

In this sample, this clonotype turned up a few times. The chain couples TRBV28 to TRBJ2-3, with a weak D call TRBD2 (6 bases). The CDR3 runs 15 residues. CDR1 MDHEN and CDR2 SYDVKM come from the germline V gene. Trimming took off 3 bases at V and 1 base at J, with 11 bases between the two ends. The CDR3 DNA is TGTGCCAGCAGTTTTTCGGGGGAGGGCACAGATACGCAGTATTTT. It yields the protein CASSFSGEGTDTQYF. Full variable domain (missing parts from reference TRBV28 and TRBJ2-3): DVKVTQSSRYLVKRTGEKVFLECVQDMDHENMFWYRQDPGLGLRLIYFSYDVKMKEKGDIPEGYSVSREKKERFSLILESASTNQTSMYLCASSFSGEGTDTQYFGPGTRLTVL.

In this sample, this clonotype turned up a few times. The chain joins TRBV9 to TRBJ2-3; D possibly uses TRBD1 or TRBD2 (5 bases each). The V and J ends lost 2 bases and 8 bases respectively, with 18 bases between them. The germline CDR1 and CDR2 sequences are SGDLS and YYNGEE. There are 15 residues in the CDR3. CDR3 in DNA: TGTGCCAGCAGCGTTGTATTCGGGACGCAGGCTACGCAGTATTTT. This sequence encodes CASSVVFGTQATQYF.

This clonotype was recorded at least ten times. V and J are TRBV5-1 and TRBJ2-7; TRBD1 is a possible D gene (6 bases). CDR1 and CDR2 from the germline V gene are SGHRS and YFSETQ. The V gene lost 0 bases and the J gene lost 6 bases, with 10 bases spanning the gap. This CDR3 is built from 13 residues. CDR3 sequence (DNA): TGCGCCAGCAGCTTGGTCTTAGGGGGCGAGCAGTACTTC. Translation: CASSLVLGGEQYF.

This clonotype came up a few times. The chain combines TRBV2 with TRBJ2-7, with TRBD1 identical over 12 bases. Germline V gene data show CDR1 as SNHLY and CDR2 as FYNNEI. The CDR3 length is 16 residues. V lost 2 bases to trimming and J lost 9 bases; unmatched junction nucleotides: 11. Written as DNA, the CDR3 is TGTGCCAGCAGTGAAACAACCGGGACAGGGGGCGTCAGGCAGTACTTC. Encoded protein: CASSETTGTGGVRQYF.

The V gene is TRBV5-1, the J gene TRBJ2-7; 7 positions agree with TRBD1. This CDR3 is built from 13 residues. With 6 bases clipped from V and 3 bases from J, the junction kept 6 bases outside the gene matches. The germline V gene has CDR1 SGHRS and CDR2 YFSETQ. CDR3 amino acids: CASTTGDIYEQYF. Written as DNA, the CDR3 is TGCGCCAGCACCACAGGGGACATCTACGAGCAGTACTTC.

This clonotype was detected a few times. The chain joins TRBV7-2 to TRBJ2-1; D not resolved. Looked up from germline, CDR1 is SGHTA and CDR2 is FQGNSA. The length of the CDR3 is 14 residues. Trimming pared 5 bases from V and 10 bases from J, leaving 18 bases between. CDR3 bases: TGTGCCAGCAGCCCTTCTCGACCCTTGGGGGAGCAGTTCTTC. Its translation is CASSPSRPLGEQFF.

This clonotype has just a few counts. The V call is TRBV29-1, the J call TRBJ2-2, with 7 bases aligning to TRBD2. From germline, CDR1 is SQVTM and CDR2 ANQGSEA. There are 14 residues in the CDR3. V lost 7 bases to trimming and J lost 5 bases; unmatched junction nucleotides: 10. The CDR3 is CSASPGLRTGELFF. The CDR3 DNA reads as TGCAGCGCCTCCCCGGGACTAAGGACCGGGGAGCTGTTTTTT.

In this sample, this clonotype turned up a few times. The rearrangement links TRBV12-3 or TRBV12-4 to TRBJ1-3; 7 bases agree with TRBD1. The CDR3 runs to 14 residues. V lost 4 bases, J lost 1 base, and 1 base stayed unmatched. The DNA of the CDR3 is TGTGCCAGCAGTTCCAGGGGGTCTGGAAACACCATATATTTT. It specifies CASSSRGSGNTIYF.

The CDR3 region has the DNA TGCAGCGTTGTCAAGGGGGCAGGCACCGGGGAGCTGTTTTTT. Translating it yields CSVVKGAGTGELFF. The V and J genes are TRBV29-1 and TRBJ2-2, with 7 bases lining up with TRBD1. The V gene end was trimmed by 4 bases and the J gene end by 4 bases; junction bases not matched to a gene: 6. Germline CDR1 reads SQVTM; CDR2 reads ANQGSEA. This CDR3 region has 14 residues.

The V call is TRBV28, the J call TRBJ1-1; D is perhaps TRBD1 (5 bases). The V gene lost 6 bases and the J gene lost 6 bases, with 11 bases spanning the gap. Germline V gives CDR1 MDHEN, CDR2 SYDVKM. The CDR3 contains 12 residues. CDR3 nucleotides: TGTGCCAGCAGCCTAATGACAGCTGAAGCTTTCTTT. This sequence encodes CASSLMTAEAFF.

This rearrangement joins TRBV28 to TRBJ2-7, with 8 bases aligning to TRBD1. CDR3 size: 14 residues. Unmatched junction bases numbered 2, after V lost 3 bases and J lost 1 base. Germline CDR1 and CDR2: MDHEN and SYDVKM. DNA for the CDR3: TGTGCCAGCAGTTTCCGGACAGGGTCCTACGAGCAGTACTTC. This sequence encodes CASSFRTGSYEQYF.

The rearrangement links TRBV10-1 to TRBJ2-3; D is undetermined. V lost 2 bases, J lost 0 bases, and 0 bases lay in between. The CDR3 runs to 12 residues. Germline-derived CDR1 and CDR2 are WNHNN and SYGVQD (reference sequence). DNA of the CDR3: TGCGCCAGCAGTGAGAGCACAGATACGCAGTATTTT. It is translated as CASSESTDTQYF.

V and J are TRBV27 and TRBJ1-6; D is undetermined. V shed 0 bases and J shed 7 bases, with 10 bases lying between them. Germline assignment: CDR1 MNHEY and CDR2 SMNVEV (reference sequence). CDR3 length: 15 amino acids. This CDR3 is CASSLSQTPNSPLHF. DNA of the CDR3: TGTGCCAGCAGTTTATCGCAGACTCCGAATTCACCCCTCCACTTT.